These 23 T cell receptor beta chains originate from one sample sequenced in a study of graft-versus-host responses after intestinal transplantation. Their antigen targets remain unknown. Clones were read by immunoSEQ multiplex PCR, and TCRdb kept only the in-frame ones, dropping some. The table has roughly 85,000 clones, around 93% seen once; the top ten hold about 7.3%. The sequencing here drew on unstimulated CD8+ T cells sorted from spleen or lymph node cells, taken before transplant. All receptors derive from a human donor who was the organ donor for an intestinal transplant.

The chain links TRBV7-9 to TRBJ1-3; D may be TRBD1 (5 bases). The V gene lost 8 bases and the J gene lost 4 bases, with 12 bases spanning the gap. CDR3 length equals 13 residues. Germline lookup yields CDR1 SEHNR and CDR2 FQNEAQ (reference sequence). CDR3 nucleotides: TGTGCCAGCCCGGGGGTCTTGGGAAACACCATATATTTT. Amino acids: CASPGVLGNTIYF.

The J gene is TRBJ2-1, the V gene TRBV30; D perhaps matches TRBD2 (5 bases). Trimming cost V 3 bases and J 8 bases, with 20 bases left between them. The CDR3 is 15 residues long. Germline V gene sequence: CDR1 GTSNPN, CDR2 SVGIG (reference sequence). Written as DNA, the CDR3 is TGTGCCTGGAGGCCCAAACGGAGGCTCGGGTATGAGCAGTTCTTC. Translation gives CAWRPKRRLGYEQFF. Supplemented by reference TRBV30 and TRBJ2-1, the full variable domain reads SQTIHQWPATLVQPVGSPLSLECTVEGTSNPNLYWYRQAAGRGLQLLFYSVGIGQISSEVPQNLSASRPQDRQFILSSKKLLLSDSGFYLCAWRPKRRLGYEQFFGPGTRLTVL.

The chain employs TRBV4-1 and TRBJ2-7; D perhaps matches TRBD2 (5 bases). Germline assignment: CDR1 MGHRA and CDR2 YSYEKL. CDR3 length: 16 amino acids. Trimming pared 1 base from V and 1 base from J, leaving 14 bases between. The CDR3 DNA is TGCGCCAGCAGCCAAGCGCCGTTTCCGGGGTCCTACGAGCAGTACTTC. It encodes CASSQAPFPGSYEQYF.

This clone was seen only once. This chain joins TRBV27 and TRBJ2-7; TRBD2 matches at 10 bases. The ends lost 4 bases at V and 3 bases at J; junction bases unmatched: 3. The CDR3 extends over 14 amino acids. Germline assignment: CDR1 MNHEY and CDR2 SMNVEV (reference sequence). The CDR3 region is CASSSRLAGYEQYF. The CDR3 nucleotides read TGTGCCAGCAGTTCCCGACTAGCGGGCTACGAGCAGTACTTC.

This chain connects TRBV11-1 to TRBJ2-1; D may be TRBD2 (6 bases). The CDR3 is made up of 17 amino acids. Trimming took 5 bases from V and 4 from J, leaving 21 bases between them. Germline lookup yields CDR1 SGHAT and CDR2 FQDESV (reference sequence). The CDR3 nucleotides are TGTGCCAGCAGCCGGGACGGTGAAAAGGGGACTTACAATGAGCAGTTCTTC. Amino acids: CASSRDGEKGTYNEQFF. Drawing the rest from reference TRBV11-1 and TRBJ2-1, the complete variable domain is EAEVAQSPRYKITEKSQAVAFWCDPISGHATLYWYRQILGQGPELLVQFQDESVVDDSQLPKDRFSAERLKGVDSTLKIQPAELGDSAMYLCASSRDGEKGTYNEQFFGPGTRLTVL.

The rearrangement uses TRBV5-4 and TRBJ2-2; D gene uncertain. Germline loops: CDR1 SGHNT, CDR2 YYREEE (reference sequence). CDR3 length equals 13 residues. V was trimmed by 0 bases and J by 5 bases, leaving 5 bases between them. The CDR3 bases are TGTGCCAGCAGCTTGGCGGTTACCGGGGAGCTGTTTTTT. Protein product: CASSLAVTGELFF.

The rearrangement links TRBV27 to TRBJ2-2; D remains unclear. The CDR3 is 14 amino acids. CDR1 and CDR2 from the germline V gene are MNHEY and SMNVEV (reference sequence). V was trimmed by 7 bases and J by 3 bases, leaving 12 bases between them. The CDR3 is CASKPWYYTGELFF. CDR3 DNA sequence: TGTGCCAGCAAGCCATGGTATTACACCGGGGAGCTGTTTTTT.

Turning to this clone: In the same sample, other DNA sequences code for this CDR3. The chain combines TRBV15 with TRBJ2-3; no clear D. The V gene's germline CDR1 is LNHNV and CDR2 YYDKDF (reference sequence). The CDR3 is 15 amino acids. The V end was cut by 3 bases, the J end by 2 bases, with 12 bases between. The CDR3 DNA follows: TGTGCCACCAGCAGTGTGGACGGCTTCACAGATACGCAGTATTTT. This encodes CATSSVDGFTDTQYF.

V gene TRBV28 combines with J gene TRBJ1-5; the D is unclear. V gave up 0 bases and J gave up 0 bases, with 9 bases separating them. The CDR3 loop spans 16 amino acids. The germline V gene encodes CDR1 MDHEN and CDR2 SYDVKM. CDR3 nucleotide sequence: TGTGCCAGCAGTTTATGGAGGAGTACTAGCAATCAGCCCCAGCATTTT. Translated: CASSLWRSTSNQPQHF.

V is TRBV6-5 and J is TRBJ2-7, with D perhaps assigned TRBD1 or TRBD2 (5 bases each). The V end lost 0 bases, the J end lost 5 bases, and 14 bases lay between the germline ends. The CDR3 contains 15 residues. CDR1 and CDR2 (germline): MNHEY, SVGAGI. CDR3 amino acids: CASSYSVGEIHEQYF. In DNA, the CDR3 is TGTGCCAGCAGTTACTCGGTGGGGGAGATTCACGAGCAGTACTTC.

V usage is TRBV19 and J usage is TRBJ2-2, with D tentatively TRBD2 (5 bases). The CDR3 covers 15 residues. Germline V gene sequence: CDR1 LNHDA, CDR2 SQIVND (reference sequence). The V gene lost 3 bases and the J gene lost 2 bases, with 10 bases spanning the gap. This CDR3 reads CASSMEVKNTGELFF. In DNA, the CDR3 is TGTGCCAGTAGTATGGAGGTTAAAAACACCGGGGAGCTGTTTTTT.

The rearrangement uses TRBV4-1 and TRBJ1-1; TRBD1 matches at 10 bases. Germline-derived CDR1 and CDR2 are MGHRA and YSYEKL. The CDR3 spans 13 residues. J lost 8 bases, V lost 3 bases, and 3 bases had no gene match. The CDR3 region has the DNA TGCGCCAGCAGCCAGACAGGGGGCCAAGAAGCTTTCTTT. Protein sequence: CASSQTGGQEAFF.

This chain joins TRBV27 and TRBJ2-5; 12 positions agree with TRBD2. Germline CDR1 reads MNHEY; CDR2 reads SMNVEV (reference sequence). V trimming: 6 bases; J trimming: 5 bases; junction bases outside the gene matches: 4. The CDR3 has 14 amino acids. DNA for the CDR3: TGTGCCAGCAGAAGACTAGCGGGAGTTGAGACCCAGTACTTC. As protein: CASRRLAGVETQYF.

The V call is TRBV6-5, the J call TRBJ1-1, with a tentative D call TRBD1 (5 bases). Germline assignment: CDR1 MNHEY and CDR2 SVGAGI. The V gene lost 6 bases and the J gene lost 6 bases, with 14 bases spanning the gap. The CDR3 extends over 13 amino acids. CDR3 coding DNA: TGTGCCAGCAGCCAAGGGGTGTCGGCTGAAGCTTTCTTT. This translates into CASSQGVSAEAFF.

The chain couples TRBV18 to TRBJ1-2; D is unclear. The CDR3 sequence is 14 residues long. Germline values: CDR1 KGHSH, CDR2 LQKENI. The V and J ends lost 1 base and 1 base respectively, with 7 bases between them. The CDR3: CASSPHRVNYGYTF. In DNA, the CDR3 is TGTGCCAGCTCACCACATAGGGTTAACTATGGCTACACCTTC.

The chain links TRBV7-9 to TRBJ2-7, with TRBD2 matching over 7 bases. Germline CDR1 SEHNR, CDR2 FQNEAQ (reference sequence). J lost 4 bases, V lost 1 base, and 4 bases had no gene match. This CDR3 is 14 amino acids long. The chain's CDR3 is CASSLGTSSYEQYF. The CDR3 DNA is TGTGCCAGCAGCTTAGGGACTAGTTCTTACGAGCAGTACTTC.

The V and J genes are TRBV27 and TRBJ2-7; 12 bases align to TRBD2. The germline V gene encodes CDR1 MNHEY and CDR2 SMNVEV (reference sequence). V gave up 5 bases and J gave up 4 bases; unmatched junction bases: 12. The CDR3 totals 17 residues. In DNA form, the CDR3 reads TGTGCCAGCAGTCCCTGGACTAGCGGGGCCCCAGGATACGAGCAGTACTTC. It translates to CASSPWTSGAPGYEQYF.

The chain couples TRBV28 to TRBJ2-7; the match to TRBD1 covers 7 bases. Germline V gene data show CDR1 as MDHEN and CDR2 as SYDVKM. V shed 5 bases, J shed 3 bases, and the junction held 7 bases outside the gene matches. The CDR3 loop spans 14 amino acids. CDR3 nucleotides: TGTGCCAGCAGTCCCACAGGGGAATACTACGAGCAGTACTTC. This sequence encodes CASSPTGEYYEQYF. Full variable domain (missing parts from reference TRBV28 and TRBJ2-7): DVKVTQSSRYLVKRTGEKVFLECVQDMDHENMFWYRQDPGLGLRLIYFSYDVKMKEKGDIPEGYSVSREKKERFSLILESASTNQTSMYLCASSPTGEYYEQYFGPGTRLTVT.

The CDR3 here is CASKQREPGTDTQYF. The CDR3 nucleotides are TGTGCCAGCAAGCAGCGGGAGCCGGGCACAGATACGCAGTATTTT. The chain combines TRBV6-6 with TRBJ2-3; 8 bases agree with TRBD2. Germline CDR1 reads MNHNY; CDR2 reads SVGAGI (reference sequence). This CDR3 has 15 residues. With 7 bases clipped from V and 1 base from J, the junction kept 7 bases outside the gene matches.

The chain carries TRBV28 and TRBJ2-1, with a weak D call TRBD2 (5 bases). The length of the CDR3 is 12 residues. The V gene's germline CDR1 is MDHEN and CDR2 SYDVKM. The V end lost 5 bases, the J end lost 10 bases, and 12 bases lay between the germline ends. The CDR3 here is CASSTPSGEQFF. CDR3 sequence (DNA): TGTGCCAGCAGTACCCCCAGCGGCGAGCAGTTCTTC.

The chain couples TRBV6-1 to TRBJ2-7; D may be TRBD1 or TRBD2 (7 bases each). Trimming pared 0 bases from V and 2 bases from J, leaving 14 bases between. The germline gives CDR1 MNHNS, CDR2 SASEGT. The CDR3 extends over 16 amino acids. DNA of the CDR3: TGTGCCAGCAGTGAAGCGGTTTCAGGGGGGGCCTACGAGCAGTACTTC. Amino acids: CASSEAVSGGAYEQYF.

This rearrangement joins TRBV6-5 to TRBJ1-1; D not resolved. CDR1 is MNHEY, CDR2 SVGAGI, per germline. The CDR3 runs to 13 residues. The ends were cut back, 8 bases at V and 0 bases at J, with 10 bases in the middle. CDR3 region: CASVEGMNTEAFF. Here the CDR3 DNA reads TGTGCCAGCGTGGAGGGAATGAACACTGAAGCTTTCTTT.

The V and J genes are TRBV7-3 and TRBJ2-7; a weak D match, TRBD2 (6 bases). Germline V lookup: CDR1 SGHTA, CDR2 FQGTGA. The V gene lost 0 bases and the J gene lost 7 bases, with 19 bases spanning the gap. This CDR3 is 16 amino acids long. CDR3 bases: TGTGCCAGCAGCTTAACGAGGTCCGGGAGCCTTTTAGAGCAGTACTTC. Protein sequence: CASSLTRSGSLLEQYF.